This T cell receptor beta chain was captured in a study of CD8+ T cells in alopecia areata. This clone occurred a few times. TCR sequencing used cDNA made by reverse transcription of extracted RNA. The assay was immunoSEQ multiplex PCR, and TCRdb's table has in-frame clones only and misses some. The data show 250,000 to 350,000 clones, 45% to 70% seen once. Treatment reported: oral pan-JAK inhibitor, 5-10 mg twice daily. The CDR3 has 13 amino acids. V lost 0 bases, J lost 7 bases, and 10 bases lay in between. Germline values: CDR1 SGHRS, CDR2 YFSETQ. This TCR was recovered from a human donor with alopecia areata. The sequencing here drew on CD4+ T cells sorted from blood, taken at week 52, from a patient treated with tofacitinib. This chain uses TRBV5-1 with TRBJ1-2; no clear D. The CDR3 spells CASSLEGHGGYTF. In DNA, the CDR3 is TGCGCCAGCAGCTTGGAAGGGCATGGTGGCTACACCTTC.